Each of the 8 T cell receptor beta chains below was sequenced from the same sample in a study of PD-L1 blockade in urothelial cancer. The sample's time point: peripheral blood 6 weeks after treatment start. Libraries were prepared by immunoSEQ multiplex PCR; TCRdb keeps only in-frame clonotypes and omits some of them. This table has 30,000 to 45,000 clones, approximately 88% appearing once. The material sequenced was PBMCs, taken around atezolizumab (anti-PD-L1) treatment. The receptors were sampled from a man aged 40-49 years with urothelial cancer.

This sequence joins TRBV9 and TRBJ2-5, with D tentatively TRBD1 (5 bases). CDR3 length: 14 residues. Trimming stripped 0 bases from V and 2 bases from J, with 8 bases between. The germline gives CDR1 SGDLS, CDR2 YYNGEE. CDR3 loop: CASSVGGVQETQYF. The CDR3 nucleotides are TGTGCCAGCAGCGTAGGGGGCGTTCAAGAGACCCAGTACTTC.

The chain is built from TRBV28 and TRBJ1-3; 7 bases are a match to TRBD1. V shed 5 bases, J shed 4 bases, and the junction held 5 bases outside the gene matches. The CDR3 has 14 amino acids. Germline V gene sequence: CDR1 MDHEN, CDR2 SYDVKM. CDR3 sequence: CASSPGTAGNTIYF. CDR3 bases: TGTGCCAGCAGTCCCGGGACAGCGGGAAACACCATATATTTT.

V is TRBV19 and J is TRBJ1-2; possibly TRBD1 for D (6 bases). The CDR3 length is 12 residues. Trimming shortened V by 6 bases and J by 6 bases, and 11 bases separated the two germline ends. Per the germline V gene, CDR1 is LNHDA and CDR2 is SQIVND (reference sequence). The CDR3: CASRISGDGYTF. CDR3 DNA: TGTGCCAGTAGAATTTCAGGGGATGGCTACACCTTC.

This chain connects TRBV14 to TRBJ1-5; D is undetermined. Per germline, CDR1 SGHDN and CDR2 FVKESK. The V end was cut by 4 bases, the J end by 5 bases, with 21 bases between. The CDR3 spans 17 residues. The CDR3 DNA sequence: TGTGCCAGCAGCCTTCCGCCTTCACTCGGGAGGGATCAGCCCCAGCATTTT. This sequence encodes CASSLPPSLGRDQPQHF.

The rearrangement links TRBV4-2 to TRBJ2-2, with 8 nucleotides matching TRBD1. Germline-derived CDR1 and CDR2 are LGHNA and YNFKEQ. With 2 bases clipped from V and 1 base from J, the junction kept 3 bases outside the gene matches. This CDR3 has 16 amino acids. CDR3 amino acids: CASSQTGTGNTGELFF. CDR3 coding DNA: TGTGCCAGCAGCCAAACCGGGACAGGGAACACCGGGGAGCTGTTTTTT.

This sequence joins TRBV6-6 and TRBJ2-2, with TRBD1 identical over 10 bases. The CDR3 contains 16 residues. V was pared by 5 bases and J by 7 bases, with 10 bases of the junction left unmatched. Germline V gene data show CDR1 as MNHNY and CDR2 as SVGAGI (reference sequence). The CDR3 region is CASSRGTGEGRGELFF. The CDR3 DNA reads TGTGCCAGCAGTCGAGGGACAGGGGAAGGTCGCGGGGAGCTGTTTTTT.

V is TRBV18 and J is TRBJ2-5, with D possibly TRBD1 on 5 matching bases. Germline V lookup: CDR1 KGHSH, CDR2 LQKENI. Trimming removed 3 bases at V and 4 bases at J, with 9 bases between. This CDR3 contains 13 residues. The CDR3 sequence is CASSPTDLETQYF. In nucleotides, the CDR3 is TGTGCCAGCTCACCGACAGATTTAGAGACCCAGTACTTC.

The V gene is TRBV18, the J gene TRBJ1-1; TRBD1 agrees at 8 bases. V was clipped by 6 bases and J by 4 bases; unmatched bases: 10. Germline CDR1 and CDR2: KGHSH and LQKENI. This CDR3 has 15 amino acids. CDR3 nucleotides: TGTGCCAGCTCCCTTGGACAGGGCCGAACCACTGAAGCTTTCTTT. It yields the protein CASSLGQGRTTEAFF.